This is a list of T cell receptor beta chains from one sample in a study of cytomegalovirus exposure and HLA in healthy donors. Profiling relied on immunoSEQ multiplex PCR, and the TCRdb table lists in-frame clones only, not all of them. The sample holds 85,000 to 130,000 clones, 79% seen once. The sample comprised PBMCs. These receptors all come from a female donor in good health and CMV-seropositive. CDR3s include the opening cysteine and the closing phenylalanine or tryptophan. Each record gives: CDR3 length, J gene, clone size, V gene, D gene, CDR3 protein, CDR3 DNA. D genes are given only for firm matches. Not all rows give a size; the values are once, few, many and, for expanded clones, a class.

>16|TRBJ1-6|once|TRBV18|NA
CASSPATAEGRSPLHF
TGTGCCAGCTCACCCGCGACAGCGGAGGGAAGATCACCCCTCCACTTT
>11|TRBJ2-1|NA|TRBV20-1|NA
CSARRGNEQFF
TGCAGTGCTAGAAGGGGAAATGAGCAGTTCTTC
>15|TRBJ2-7|NA|TRBV5-5|TRBD2
CASSLGTSGIYEQYF
TGTGCCAGCAGCTTGGGGACTAGCGGGATCTACGAGCAGTACTTC
>15|TRBJ2-7|NA|TRBV5-1|TRBD1
CASSLGGQGAYEQYF
TGCGCCAGCAGCTTGGGGGGACAGGGGGCCTACGAGCAGTACTTC
>14|TRBJ2-5|NA|TRBV7-2|NA
CASSSPTYPETQYF
TGTGCCAGCAGCTCCCCCACATACCCGGAGACCCAGTACTTC
>14|TRBJ2-7|NA|TRBV5-1|NA
CASSPTSATYEQYF
TGCGCCAGCAGCCCGACTAGTGCGACCTACGAGCAGTACTTC
>15|TRBJ2-3|NA|TRBV7-2|TRBD2
CASRGRRGRLDTQYF
TGTGCCAGCAGAGGGCGGCGGGGGAGACTAGATACGCAGTATTTT
>14|TRBJ2-7|NA|TRBV11-2|NA
CASSLGGISYEQYF
TGTGCCAGCAGCTTGGGGGGTATATCCTACGAGCAGTACTTC
>13|TRBJ1-5|once|TRBV29-1|NA
CSVGVAQNQPQHF
TGCAGCGTTGGGGTCGCACAGAATCAGCCCCAGCATTTT
>12|TRBJ2-3|NA|TRBV18|NA
CASSPYTDTQYF
TGTGCCAGCTCACCCTACACAGATACGCAGTATTTT
>16|TRBJ2-6|NA|TRBV11-2|NA
CASSLGVVSGANVLTF
TGTGCCAGCAGCTTAGGAGTGGTTTCTGGGGCCAACGTCCTGACTTTC
>14|TRBJ2-7|NA|TRBV7-9|NA
CASTAKGRDYEQYF
TGTGCCAGCACAGCTAAGGGCAGGGACTACGAGCAGTACTTC
>14|TRBJ1-1|once|TRBV5-1|TRBD1
CASSLAGTGAEAFF
TGCGCCAGCAGCTTGGCCGGGACAGGAGCTGAAGCTTTCTTT
>16|TRBJ1-4|NA|TRBV7-2|NA
CASSSLTVARGEKLFF
TGTGCCAGCAGCTCCTTAACGGTTGCCCGCGGCGAAAAACTGTTTTTT
>15|TRBJ2-1|NA|TRBV9|TRBD1
CASSIWDRAGNEQFF
TGTGCCAGCAGCATTTGGGACAGGGCGGGAAATGAGCAGTTCTTC
>14|TRBJ1-5|once|TRBV4-1|NA
CASSQVLPNQPQHF
TGCGCCAGCAGCCAAGTACTACCGAATCAGCCCCAGCATTTT
>15|TRBJ1-1|NA|TRBV27|TRBD1
CASSLGGQGRTEAFF
TGTGCCAGCAGTTTAGGGGGACAGGGGCGGACTGAAGCTTTCTTT
>14|TRBJ2-2|NA|TRBV2|NA
CASSEFRNTGELFF
TGTGCCAGCAGTGAATTCCGGAACACCGGGGAGCTGTTTTTT
>15|TRBJ2-6|NA|TRBV29-1|TRBD2
CSVSTPTGGANGLTF
TGCAGCGTATCGACTCCAACGGGAGGGGCCAACGGCCTGACTTTC
>14|TRBJ2-2|NA|TRBV7-8|TRBD1
CASTPTGIVGELFF
TGTGCCAGCACCCCGACAGGGATAGTGGGGGAGCTGTTTTTT
>16|TRBJ1-1|NA|TRBV27|NA
CASSFRAGPGGTEAFF
TGTGCCAGCAGTTTCAGGGCAGGGCCGGGGGGCACTGAAGCTTTCTTT
>18|TRBJ2-1|NA|TRBV7-2|TRBD2
CASSLEGLAGGLGYEQFF
TGTGCCAGCAGCTTAGAAGGACTAGCGGGGGGGCTTGGGTATGAGCAGTTCTTC
>15|TRBJ2-7|NA|TRBV5-4|TRBD1
CASSLPGQGFYEQYF
TGTGCCAGCAGCTTACCAGGACAGGGGTTCTACGAGCAGTACTTC
>14|TRBJ2-7|NA|TRBV29-1|NA
CSVVQASSGYEQYF
TGCAGCGTTGTACAGGCTAGTTCTGGTTACGAGCAGTACTTC
>11|TRBJ2-7|NA|TRBV30|NA
CAWRGGYEQYF
TGTGCCTGGAGAGGAGGTTACGAGCAGTACTTC
>14|TRBJ1-1|NA|TRBV30|NA
CAWSVGRGNTEAFF
TGTGCCTGGAGTGTTGGCAGAGGGAACACTGAAGCTTTCTTT
>14|TRBJ2-3|NA|TRBV2|NA
CASGGIAVPDTQYF
TGTGCCAGCGGGGGAATAGCGGTACCAGATACGCAGTATTTT
>15|TRBJ1-5|NA|TRBV27|NA
CASSQQGLGNQPQHF
TGTGCCAGCAGCCAACAGGGATTAGGCAATCAGCCCCAGCATTTT
>17|TRBJ1-5|NA|TRBV19|TRBD1
CASSPGQGSGGNQPQHF
TGTGCCAGTAGTCCGGGACAGGGGAGTGGTGGCAATCAGCCCCAGCATTTT
>13|TRBJ1-1|NA|TRBV7-2|NA
CASSHRGGLEAFF
TGTGCCAGCAGCCACCGGGGGGGCCTTGAAGCTTTCTTT